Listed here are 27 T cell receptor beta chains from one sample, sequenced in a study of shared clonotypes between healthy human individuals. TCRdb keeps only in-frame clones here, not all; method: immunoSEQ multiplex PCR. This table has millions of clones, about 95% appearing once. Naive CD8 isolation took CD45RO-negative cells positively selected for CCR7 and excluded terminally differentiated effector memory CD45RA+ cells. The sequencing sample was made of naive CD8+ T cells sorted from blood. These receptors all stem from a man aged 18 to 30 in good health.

The CDR3 here is CASSLRKWTEQFF. CDR3 DNA sequence: TGTGCCAGCAGCCTACGGAAGTGGACAGAGCAGTTCTTC. The chain is built from TRBV7-2 and TRBJ2-1; TRBD1 is a possible D gene (5 bases). CDR3 length equals 13 residues. Trimming shortened V by 5 bases and J by 10 bases, and 15 bases separated the two germline ends. Germline V gene lookup returns CDR1 SGHTA and CDR2 FQGNSA. Full variable domain (remainder filled in from reference TRBV7-2 and TRBJ2-1): GAGVSQSPSNKVTEKGKDVELRCDPISGHTALYWYRQSLGQGLEFLIYFQGNSAPDKSGLPSDRFSAERTGGSVSTLTIQRTQQEDSAVYLCASSLRKWTEQFFGPGTRLTVL.

The CDR3 nucleotides are TGTGCCAGCAGACCCGGGACCAAGCCCTACGAGCAGTACTTC. Translation gives CASRPGTKPYEQYF. The rearrangement uses TRBV6-4 and TRBJ2-7, with D perhaps given as TRBD1 or TRBD2 (5 bases each). V lost 6 bases to trimming and J lost 2 bases, with 14 bases between them. The CDR3 contains 14 residues. Germline values: CDR1 MRHNA, CDR2 SNTAGT.

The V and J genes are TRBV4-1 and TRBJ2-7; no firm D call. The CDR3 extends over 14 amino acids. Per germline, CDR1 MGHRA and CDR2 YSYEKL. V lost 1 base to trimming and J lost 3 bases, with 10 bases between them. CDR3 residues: CASSQVESDYEQYF. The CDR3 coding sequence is TGCGCCAGCAGCCAAGTGGAATCAGACTACGAGCAGTACTTC.

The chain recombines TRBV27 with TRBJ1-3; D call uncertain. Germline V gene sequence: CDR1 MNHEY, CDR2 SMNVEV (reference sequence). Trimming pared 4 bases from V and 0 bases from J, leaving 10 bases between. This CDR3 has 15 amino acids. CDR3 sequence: CASSWTEYSGNTIYF. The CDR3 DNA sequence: TGTGCCAGCAGTTGGACGGAGTACTCTGGAAACACCATATATTTT.

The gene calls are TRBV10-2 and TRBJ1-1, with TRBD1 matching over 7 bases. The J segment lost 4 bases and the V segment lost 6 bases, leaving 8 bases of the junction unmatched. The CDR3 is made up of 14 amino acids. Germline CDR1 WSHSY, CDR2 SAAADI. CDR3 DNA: TGCGCCAGCAGATTGACAGGGCTGGGCACTGAAGCTTTCTTT. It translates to CASRLTGLGTEAFF.

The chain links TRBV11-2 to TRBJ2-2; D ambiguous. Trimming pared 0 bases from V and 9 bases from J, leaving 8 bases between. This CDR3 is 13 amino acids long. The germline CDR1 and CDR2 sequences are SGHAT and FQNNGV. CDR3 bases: TGTGCCAGCAGCTTAGAGCCCATTTGGGAGCTGTTTTTT. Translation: CASSLEPIWELFF.

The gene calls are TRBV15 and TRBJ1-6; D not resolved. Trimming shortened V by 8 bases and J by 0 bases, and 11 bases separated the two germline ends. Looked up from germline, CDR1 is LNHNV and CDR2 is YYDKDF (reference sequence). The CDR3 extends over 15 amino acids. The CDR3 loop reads CATSKESSYNSPLHF. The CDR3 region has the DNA TGTGCCACCTCGAAGGAAAGCTCCTATAATTCACCCCTCCACTTT. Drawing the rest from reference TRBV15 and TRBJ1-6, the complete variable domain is DAMVIQNPRYQVTQFGKPVTLSCSQTLNHNVMYWYQQKSSQAPKLLFHYYDKDFNNEADTPDNFQSRRPNTSFCFLDIRSPGLGDTAMYLCATSKESSYNSPLHFGNGTRLTVT.

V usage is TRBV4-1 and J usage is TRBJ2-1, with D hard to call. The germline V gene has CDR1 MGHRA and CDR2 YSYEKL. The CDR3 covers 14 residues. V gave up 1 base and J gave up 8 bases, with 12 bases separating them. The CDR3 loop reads CASSQGGKIDEQFF. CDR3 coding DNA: TGCGCCAGCAGCCAAGGCGGTAAGATCGATGAGCAGTTCTTC.

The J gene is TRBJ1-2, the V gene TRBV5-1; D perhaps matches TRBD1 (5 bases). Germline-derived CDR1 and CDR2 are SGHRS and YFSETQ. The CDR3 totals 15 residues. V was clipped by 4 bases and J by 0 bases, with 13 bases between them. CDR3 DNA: TGCGCCAGCAGCCCTGTGGGGCTATCTAACTATGGCTACACCTTC. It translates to CASSPVGLSNYGYTF.

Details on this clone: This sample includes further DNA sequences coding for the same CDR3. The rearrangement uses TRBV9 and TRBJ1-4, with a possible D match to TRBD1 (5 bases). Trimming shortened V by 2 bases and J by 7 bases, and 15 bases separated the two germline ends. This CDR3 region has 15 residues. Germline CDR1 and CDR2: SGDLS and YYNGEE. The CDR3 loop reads CASSVGTGGVEKLFF. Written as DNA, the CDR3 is TGTGCCAGCAGCGTGGGGACGGGAGGGGTTGAAAAACTGTTTTTT.

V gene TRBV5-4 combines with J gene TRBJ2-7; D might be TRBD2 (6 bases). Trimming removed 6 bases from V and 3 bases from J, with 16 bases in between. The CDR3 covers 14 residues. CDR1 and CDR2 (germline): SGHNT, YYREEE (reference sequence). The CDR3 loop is CASTPLAGSYEQYF. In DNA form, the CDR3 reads TGTGCCAGCACCCCCTTGGCGGGAAGCTACGAGCAGTACTTC.

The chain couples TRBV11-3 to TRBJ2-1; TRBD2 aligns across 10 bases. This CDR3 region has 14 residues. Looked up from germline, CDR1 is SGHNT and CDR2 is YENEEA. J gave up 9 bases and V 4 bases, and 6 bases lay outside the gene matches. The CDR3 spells CASSSRLAGSEQFF. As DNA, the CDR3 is TGTGCCAGCAGCTCGCGACTAGCGGGTAGTGAGCAGTTCTTC.

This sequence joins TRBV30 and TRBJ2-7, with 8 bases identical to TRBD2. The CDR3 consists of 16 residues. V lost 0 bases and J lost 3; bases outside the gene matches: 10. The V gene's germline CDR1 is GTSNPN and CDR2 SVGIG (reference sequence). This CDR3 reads CAWSVKEAGGLYEQYF. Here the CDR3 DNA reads TGTGCCTGGAGTGTAAAAGAGGCGGGAGGTCTCTACGAGCAGTACTTC. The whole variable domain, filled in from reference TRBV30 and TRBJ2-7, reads SQTIHQWPATLVQPVGSPLSLECTVEGTSNPNLYWYRQAAGRGLQLLFYSVGIGQISSEVPQNLSASRPQDRQFILSSKKLLLSDSGFYLCAWSVKEAGGLYEQYFGPGTRLTVT.

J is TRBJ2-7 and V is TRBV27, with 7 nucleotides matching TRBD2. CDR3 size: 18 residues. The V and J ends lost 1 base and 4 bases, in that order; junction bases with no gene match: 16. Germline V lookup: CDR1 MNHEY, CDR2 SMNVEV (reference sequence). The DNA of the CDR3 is TGTGCCAGCAGTTTATTAGGGACTAACGGGATGGTAATGTACGAGCAGTACTTC. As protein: CASSLLGTNGMVMYEQYF.

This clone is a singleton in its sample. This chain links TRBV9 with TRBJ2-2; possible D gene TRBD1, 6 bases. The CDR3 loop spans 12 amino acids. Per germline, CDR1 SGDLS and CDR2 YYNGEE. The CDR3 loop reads CAGAGDTGELFF. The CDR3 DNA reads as TGTGCAGGGGCAGGGGACACCGGGGAGCTGTTTTTT.

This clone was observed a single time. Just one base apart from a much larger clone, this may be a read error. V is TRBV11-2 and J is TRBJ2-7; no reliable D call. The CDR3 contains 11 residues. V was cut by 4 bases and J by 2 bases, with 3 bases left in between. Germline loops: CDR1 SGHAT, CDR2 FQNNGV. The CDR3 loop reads CASSSPYEQYF. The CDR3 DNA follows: TGTGCCAGCAGCTCCCCCTACGAGCAGTACTTC.

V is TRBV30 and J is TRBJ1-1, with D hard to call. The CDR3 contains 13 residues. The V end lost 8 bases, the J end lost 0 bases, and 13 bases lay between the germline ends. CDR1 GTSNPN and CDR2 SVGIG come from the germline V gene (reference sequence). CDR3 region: CAVFAGMNTEAFF. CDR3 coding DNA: TGTGCCGTGTTCGCGGGCATGAACACTGAAGCTTTCTTT.

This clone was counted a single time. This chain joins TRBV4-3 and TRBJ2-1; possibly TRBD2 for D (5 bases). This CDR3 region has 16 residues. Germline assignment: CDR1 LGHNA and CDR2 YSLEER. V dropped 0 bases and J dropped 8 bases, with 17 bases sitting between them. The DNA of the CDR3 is TGCGCCAGCAGCCAAGATCGTGGCGGGCCTTTCGATGAGCAGTTCTTC. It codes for CASSQDRGGPFDEQFF.

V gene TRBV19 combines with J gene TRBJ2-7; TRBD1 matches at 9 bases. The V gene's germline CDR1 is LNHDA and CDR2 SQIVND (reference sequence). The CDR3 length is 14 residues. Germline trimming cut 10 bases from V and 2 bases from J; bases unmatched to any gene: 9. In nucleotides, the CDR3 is TGTGCCAAAACCGGGACAGGGCTCCCCTACGAGCAGTACTTC. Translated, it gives CAKTGTGLPYEQYF.

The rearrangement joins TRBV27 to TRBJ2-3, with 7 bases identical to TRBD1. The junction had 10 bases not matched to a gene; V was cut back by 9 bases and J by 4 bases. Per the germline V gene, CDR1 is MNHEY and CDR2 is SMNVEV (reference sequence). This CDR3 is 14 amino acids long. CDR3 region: CASRRGGLADTQYF. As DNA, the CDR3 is TGTGCCAGTAGACGAGGGGGCTTAGCAGATACGCAGTATTTT.

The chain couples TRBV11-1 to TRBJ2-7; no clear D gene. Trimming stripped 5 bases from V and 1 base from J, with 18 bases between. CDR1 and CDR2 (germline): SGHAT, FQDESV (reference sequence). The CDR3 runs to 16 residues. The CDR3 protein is CASSVGRTEVSYEQYF. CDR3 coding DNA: TGTGCCAGCAGCGTAGGTCGGACGGAAGTTTCCTACGAGCAGTACTTC.

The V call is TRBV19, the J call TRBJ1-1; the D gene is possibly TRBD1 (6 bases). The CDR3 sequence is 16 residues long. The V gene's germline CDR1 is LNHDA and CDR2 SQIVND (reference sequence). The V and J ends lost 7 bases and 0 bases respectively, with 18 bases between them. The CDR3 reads CASKSGRGGLNTEAFF. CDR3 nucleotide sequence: TGTGCCAGTAAGTCCGGTCGAGGGGGGTTGAACACTGAAGCTTTCTTT.

CDR3 coding DNA: TGTGCCAGCAGTTACTCGAGTTTGGCGGCTGAAGCTTTCTTT. It codes for CASSYSSLAAEAFF. The chain joins TRBV6-6 to TRBJ1-1; no clear D gene. Trimming cost V 0 bases and J 6 bases, with 11 bases left between them. This CDR3 has 14 amino acids. Germline CDR1 MNHNY, CDR2 SVGAGI (reference sequence).

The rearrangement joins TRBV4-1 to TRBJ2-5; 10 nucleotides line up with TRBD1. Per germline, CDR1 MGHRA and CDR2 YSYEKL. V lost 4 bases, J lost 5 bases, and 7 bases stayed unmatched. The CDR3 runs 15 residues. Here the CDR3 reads CASSPGTGAWETQYF. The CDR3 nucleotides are TGCGCCAGCAGCCCAGGGACAGGGGCATGGGAGACCCAGTACTTC.

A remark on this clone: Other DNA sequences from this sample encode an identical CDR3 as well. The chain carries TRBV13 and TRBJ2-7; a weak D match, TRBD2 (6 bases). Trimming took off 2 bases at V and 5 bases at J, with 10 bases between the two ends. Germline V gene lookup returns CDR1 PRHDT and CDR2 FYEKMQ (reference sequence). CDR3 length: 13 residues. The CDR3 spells CASSLQGGNEQYF. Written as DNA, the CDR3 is TGTGCCAGCAGCTTACAGGGAGGAAACGAGCAGTACTTC.

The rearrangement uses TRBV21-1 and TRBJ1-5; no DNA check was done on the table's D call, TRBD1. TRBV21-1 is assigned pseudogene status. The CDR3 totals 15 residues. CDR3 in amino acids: CASSKWDRSNQPQHF. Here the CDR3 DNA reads TGTGCCAGCAGCAAATGGGACAGAAGCAATCAGCCCCAGCATTTT.

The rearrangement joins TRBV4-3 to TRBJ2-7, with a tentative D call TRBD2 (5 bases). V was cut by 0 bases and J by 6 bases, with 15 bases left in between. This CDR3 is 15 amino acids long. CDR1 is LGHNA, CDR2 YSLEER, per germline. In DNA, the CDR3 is TGCGCCAGCAGCCAAGATCCACTAGGAGTGGGCGAGCAGTACTTC. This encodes CASSQDPLGVGEQYF.